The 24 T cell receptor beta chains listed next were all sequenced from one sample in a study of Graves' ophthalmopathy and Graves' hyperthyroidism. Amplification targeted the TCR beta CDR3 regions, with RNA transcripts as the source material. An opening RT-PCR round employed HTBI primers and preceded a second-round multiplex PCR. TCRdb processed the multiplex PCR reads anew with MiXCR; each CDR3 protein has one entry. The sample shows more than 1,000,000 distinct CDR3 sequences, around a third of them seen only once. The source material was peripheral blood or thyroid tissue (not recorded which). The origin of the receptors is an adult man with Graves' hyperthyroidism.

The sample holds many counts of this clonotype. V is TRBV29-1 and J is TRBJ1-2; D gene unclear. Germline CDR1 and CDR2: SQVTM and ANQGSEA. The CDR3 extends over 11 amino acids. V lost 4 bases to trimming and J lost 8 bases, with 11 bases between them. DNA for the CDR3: TGCAGCGTTGTCCCTACTAAAGGCTACACCTTC. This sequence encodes CSVVPTKGYTF.

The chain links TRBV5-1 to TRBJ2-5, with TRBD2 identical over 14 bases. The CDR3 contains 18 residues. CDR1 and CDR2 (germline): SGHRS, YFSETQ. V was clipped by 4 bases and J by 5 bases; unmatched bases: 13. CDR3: CASSQTGTSGRGLETQYF. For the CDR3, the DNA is TGCGCCAGCAGCCAGACCGGGACTAGCGGGAGAGGTTTGGAGACCCAGTACTTC.

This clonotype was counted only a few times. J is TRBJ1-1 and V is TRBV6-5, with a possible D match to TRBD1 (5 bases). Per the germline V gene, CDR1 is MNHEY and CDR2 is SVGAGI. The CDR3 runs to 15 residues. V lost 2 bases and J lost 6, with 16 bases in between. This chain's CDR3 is CASSYALGGLSEAFF. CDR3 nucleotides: TGTGCCAGCAGTTACGCCCTTGGGGGGTTATCTGAAGCTTTCTTT.

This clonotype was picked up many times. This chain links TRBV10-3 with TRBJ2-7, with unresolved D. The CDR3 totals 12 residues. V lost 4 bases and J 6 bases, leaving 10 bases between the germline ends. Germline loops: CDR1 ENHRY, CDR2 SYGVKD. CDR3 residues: CAISVGSGEQYF. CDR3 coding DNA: TGTGCCATCAGTGTTGGGTCGGGCGAGCAGTACTTC.

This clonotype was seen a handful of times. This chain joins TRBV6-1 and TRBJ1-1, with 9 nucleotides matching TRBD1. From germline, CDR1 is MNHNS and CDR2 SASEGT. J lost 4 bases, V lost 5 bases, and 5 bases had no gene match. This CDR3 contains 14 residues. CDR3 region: CASSSQGAVTEAFF. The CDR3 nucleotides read TGTGCCAGCAGTTCACAGGGGGCTGTCACTGAAGCTTTCTTT.

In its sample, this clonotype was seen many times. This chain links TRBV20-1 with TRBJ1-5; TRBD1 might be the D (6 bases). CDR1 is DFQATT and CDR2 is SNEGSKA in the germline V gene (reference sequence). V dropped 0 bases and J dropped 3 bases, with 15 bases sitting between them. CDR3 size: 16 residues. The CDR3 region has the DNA TGCAGTGCTAGAGATCGGGGGGCAGGGGACAATCAGCCCCAGCATTTT. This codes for CSARDRGAGDNQPQHF.

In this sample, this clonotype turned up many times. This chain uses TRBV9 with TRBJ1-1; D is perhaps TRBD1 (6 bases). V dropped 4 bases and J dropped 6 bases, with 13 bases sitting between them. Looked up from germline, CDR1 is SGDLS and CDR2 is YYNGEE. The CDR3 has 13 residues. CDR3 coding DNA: TGTGCCAGCAGCCCTCCCCGGACAGCTGAAGCTTTCTTT. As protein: CASSPPRTAEAFF. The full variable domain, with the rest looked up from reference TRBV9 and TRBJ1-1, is DSGVTQTPKHLITATGQRVTLRCSPRSGDLSVYWYQQSLDQGLQFLIQYYNGEERAKGNILERFSAQQFPDLHSELNLSSLELGDSALYFCASSPPRTAEAFFGQGTRLTVV.

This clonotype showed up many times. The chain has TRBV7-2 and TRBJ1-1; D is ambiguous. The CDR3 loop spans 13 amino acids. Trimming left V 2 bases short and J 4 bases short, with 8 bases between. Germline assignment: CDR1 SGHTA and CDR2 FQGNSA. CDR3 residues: CASSLKFGTEAFF. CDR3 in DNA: TGTGCCAGCAGCTTAAAGTTTGGCACTGAAGCTTTCTTT. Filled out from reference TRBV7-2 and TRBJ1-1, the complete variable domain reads GAGVSQSPSNKVTEKGKDVELRCDPISGHTALYWYRQSLGQGLEFLIYFQGNSAPDKSGLPSDRFSAERTGGSVSTLTIQRTQQEDSAVYLCASSLKFGTEAFFGQGTRLTVV.

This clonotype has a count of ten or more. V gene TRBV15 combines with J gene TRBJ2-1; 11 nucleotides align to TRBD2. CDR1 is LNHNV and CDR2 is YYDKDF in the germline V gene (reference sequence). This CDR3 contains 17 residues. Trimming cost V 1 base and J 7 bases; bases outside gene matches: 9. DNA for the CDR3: TGTGCCACCAGCAGAGCCCCCACTAGCGGGAGTCGTAATGAGCAGTTCTTC. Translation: CATSRAPTSGSRNEQFF. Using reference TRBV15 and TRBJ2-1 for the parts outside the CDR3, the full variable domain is DAMVIQNPRYQVTQFGKPVTLSCSQTLNHNVMYWYQQKSSQAPKLLFHYYDKDFNNEADTPDNFQSRRPNTSFCFLDIRSPGLGDTAMYLCATSRAPTSGSRNEQFFGPGTRLTVL.

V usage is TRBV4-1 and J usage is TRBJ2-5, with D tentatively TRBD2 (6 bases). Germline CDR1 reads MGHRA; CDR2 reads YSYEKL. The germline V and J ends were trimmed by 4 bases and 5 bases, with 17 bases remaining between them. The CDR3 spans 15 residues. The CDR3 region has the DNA TGCGCCAGCAGCCCAGGAGGGAGCAAAGGGGAGACCCAGTACTTC. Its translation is CASSPGGSKGETQYF.

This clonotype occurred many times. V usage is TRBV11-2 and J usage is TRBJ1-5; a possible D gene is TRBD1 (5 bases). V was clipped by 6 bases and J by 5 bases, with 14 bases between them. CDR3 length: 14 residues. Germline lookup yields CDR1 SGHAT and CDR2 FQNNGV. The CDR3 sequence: CASSPSGMHQPQHF. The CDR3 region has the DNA TGTGCCAGCAGTCCCTCAGGGATGCATCAGCCCCAGCATTTT.

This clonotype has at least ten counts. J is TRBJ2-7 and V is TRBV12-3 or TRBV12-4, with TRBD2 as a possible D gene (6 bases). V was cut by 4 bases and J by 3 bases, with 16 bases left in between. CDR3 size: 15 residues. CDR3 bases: TGTGCCAGCAGTTCTGGCGATGCGGGGAGCTACGAGCAGTACTTC. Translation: CASSSGDAGSYEQYF.

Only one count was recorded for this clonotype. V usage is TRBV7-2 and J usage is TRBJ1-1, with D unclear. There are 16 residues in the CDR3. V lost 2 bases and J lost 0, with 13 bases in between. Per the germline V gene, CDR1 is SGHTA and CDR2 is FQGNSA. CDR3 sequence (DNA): TGTGCCAGCAGCTTATATTACAGCGAGGTGAACACTGAAGCTTTCTTT. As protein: CASSLYYSEVNTEAFF.

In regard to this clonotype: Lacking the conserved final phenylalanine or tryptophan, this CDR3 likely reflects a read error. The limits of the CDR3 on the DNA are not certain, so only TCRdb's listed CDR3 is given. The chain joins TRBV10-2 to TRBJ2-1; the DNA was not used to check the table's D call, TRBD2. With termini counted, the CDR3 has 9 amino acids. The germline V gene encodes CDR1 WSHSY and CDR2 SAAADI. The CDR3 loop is CASSAQTAP.

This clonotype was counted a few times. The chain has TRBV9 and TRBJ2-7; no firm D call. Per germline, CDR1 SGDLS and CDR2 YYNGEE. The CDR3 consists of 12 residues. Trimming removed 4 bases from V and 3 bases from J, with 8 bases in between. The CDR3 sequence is CASSKDFYEQYF. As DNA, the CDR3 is TGTGCCAGCAGCAAGGATTTCTACGAGCAGTACTTC.

CDR3 protein: CATGRPGTDTEAFF. In DNA form, the CDR3 reads TGTGCCACTGGGCGCCCCGGGACAGACACTGAAGCTTTCTTT. The chain joins TRBV9 to TRBJ1-1; TRBD1 agrees at 7 bases. With 9 bases clipped from V and 3 bases from J, the junction kept 11 bases outside the gene matches. In germline, CDR1 is SGDLS, CDR2 YYNGEE. The CDR3 runs to 14 residues.

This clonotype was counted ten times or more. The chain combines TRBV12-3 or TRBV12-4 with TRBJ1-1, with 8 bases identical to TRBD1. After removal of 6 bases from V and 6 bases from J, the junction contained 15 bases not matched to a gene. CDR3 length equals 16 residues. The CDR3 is CASRRMTGVTRAEAFF. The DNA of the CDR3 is TGTGCCAGCAGGAGGATGACAGGGGTGACACGGGCTGAAGCTTTCTTT.

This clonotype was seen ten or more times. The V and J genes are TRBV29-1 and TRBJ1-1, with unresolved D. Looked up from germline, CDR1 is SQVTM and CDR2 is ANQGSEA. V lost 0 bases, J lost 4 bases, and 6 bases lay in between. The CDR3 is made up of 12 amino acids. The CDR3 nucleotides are TGCAGCGTTGAAGATCCGGGCACTGAAGCTTTCTTT. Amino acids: CSVEDPGTEAFF.

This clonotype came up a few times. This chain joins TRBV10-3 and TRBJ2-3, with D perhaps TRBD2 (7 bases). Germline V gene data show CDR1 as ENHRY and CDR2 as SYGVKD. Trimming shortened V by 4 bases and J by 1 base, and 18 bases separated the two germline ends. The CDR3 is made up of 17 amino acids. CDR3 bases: TGTGCCATCAGTGGGAGCCTAGGGGGGGCTCGCACAGATACGCAGTATTTT. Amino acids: CAISGSLGGARTDTQYF.

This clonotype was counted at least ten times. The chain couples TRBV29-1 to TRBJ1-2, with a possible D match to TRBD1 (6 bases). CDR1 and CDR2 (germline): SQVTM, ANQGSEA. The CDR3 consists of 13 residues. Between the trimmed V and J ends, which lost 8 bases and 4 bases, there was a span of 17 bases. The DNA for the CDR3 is TGCAGCTCCTGGGGGGGCACCGGCTATGGCTACACCTTC. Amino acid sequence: CSSWGGTGYGYTF.

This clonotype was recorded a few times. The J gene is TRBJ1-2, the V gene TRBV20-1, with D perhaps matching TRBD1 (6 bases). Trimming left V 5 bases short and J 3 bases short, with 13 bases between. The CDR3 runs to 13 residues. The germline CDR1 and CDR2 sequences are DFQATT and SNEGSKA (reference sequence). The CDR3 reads CSAGREGDYGYTF. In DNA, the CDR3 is TGCAGTGCTGGAAGGGAGGGGGACTATGGCTACACCTTC.

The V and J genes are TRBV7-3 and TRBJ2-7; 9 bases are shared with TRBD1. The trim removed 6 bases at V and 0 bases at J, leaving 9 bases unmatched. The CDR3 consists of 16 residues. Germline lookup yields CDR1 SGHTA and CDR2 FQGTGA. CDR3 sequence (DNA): TGTGCCAGCAGTCCTCACGGGACAGGGTACTCCTACGAGCAGTACTTC. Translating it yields CASSPHGTGYSYEQYF.

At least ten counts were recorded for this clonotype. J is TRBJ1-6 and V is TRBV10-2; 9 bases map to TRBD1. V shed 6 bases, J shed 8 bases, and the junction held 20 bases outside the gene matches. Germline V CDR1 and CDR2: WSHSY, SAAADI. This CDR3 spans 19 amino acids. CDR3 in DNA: TGCGCCAGCAGGATTGGGAACGGGGGCACAGGGGGCATAGATTCACCCCTCCACTTT. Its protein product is CASRIGNGGTGGIDSPLHF.

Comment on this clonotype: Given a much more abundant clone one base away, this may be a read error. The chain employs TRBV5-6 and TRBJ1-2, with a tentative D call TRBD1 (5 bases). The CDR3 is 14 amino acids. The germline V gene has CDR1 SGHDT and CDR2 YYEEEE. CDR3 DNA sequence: TGTGTCACCACTGGGGGACGCTCTAACTATGGCTACACCTTC. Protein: CVTTGGRSNYGYTF.